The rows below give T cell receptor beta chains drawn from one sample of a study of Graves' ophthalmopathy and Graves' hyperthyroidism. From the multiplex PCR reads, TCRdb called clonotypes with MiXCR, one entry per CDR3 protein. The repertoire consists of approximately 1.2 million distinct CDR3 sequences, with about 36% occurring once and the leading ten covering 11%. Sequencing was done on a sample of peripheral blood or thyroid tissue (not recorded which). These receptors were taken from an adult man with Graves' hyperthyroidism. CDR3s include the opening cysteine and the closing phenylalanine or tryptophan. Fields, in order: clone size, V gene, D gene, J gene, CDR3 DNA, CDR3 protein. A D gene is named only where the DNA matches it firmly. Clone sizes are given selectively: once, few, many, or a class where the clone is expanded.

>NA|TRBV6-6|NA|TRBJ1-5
TGTGCCAGCAGCGGCGGGACGGACCACAATCAGCCCCAGCATTTT
CASSGGTDHNQPQHF
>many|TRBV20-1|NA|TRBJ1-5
TGCAGTGCTAGACCATCGGGACGGCGGGTAGTAAGTCAGCCCCAGCATTTT
CSARPSGRRVVSQPQHF
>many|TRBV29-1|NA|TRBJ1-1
TGCAGCGTGCGATCGGCGGGGGGCAGCGTGGCTTTCTTT
CSVRSAGGSVAFF
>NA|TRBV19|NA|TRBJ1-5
TGTGCCAGCAGCCAAGAGGGTCCCCCCCAGCATTTT
CASSQEGPPQHF
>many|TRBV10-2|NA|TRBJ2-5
TGTGCCAGCAGTGAGGGACTTCAAGAGACCCAGTACTTC
CASSEGLQETQYF
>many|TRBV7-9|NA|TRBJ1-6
TGTGCCAGCAGCTTAGCTGGGCTGCCCAAGGATTCACCCCTCCACTTT
CASSLAGLPKDSPLHF
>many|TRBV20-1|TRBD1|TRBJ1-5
TGCAGTGCTAGCCAGGGGGTGAATCAGCCCCAGCATTTT
CSASQGVNQPQHF
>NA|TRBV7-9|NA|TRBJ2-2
TGTGCCTGGAGTGTACGGCGGGGGAACACCGGGGAGCTGTTTTTT
CAWSVRRGNTGELFF
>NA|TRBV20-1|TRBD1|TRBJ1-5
TGCAGTTCGACAGGGGAGGGCTACGAGCATTTT
CSSTGEGYEHF
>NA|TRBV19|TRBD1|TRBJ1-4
TGTGCCATTAGGTCCTCGACAGGGAGGCGGGATGAAAAACTGTTTTTT
CAIRSSTGRRDEKLFF
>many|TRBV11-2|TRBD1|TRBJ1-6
TGTGCCAGCAGCTCAACCGATCAGGACAGGCGTAATTCACCCCTCCACTTT
CASSSTDQDRRNSPLHF
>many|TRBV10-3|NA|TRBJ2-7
TGTGCCATCCGGGACCCCGCTCGGGAGCAGTACTTC
CAIRDPAREQYF
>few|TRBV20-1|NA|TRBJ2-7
TGCAGTGCTAGCGACCGTCGGAAAATGTCTTACGAGCAGTACTTC
CSASDRRKMSYEQYF
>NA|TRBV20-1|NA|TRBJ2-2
TGCAGTGCCAGCAGCTACCAGTTCACCGGGGAGCTGTTTTTT
CSASSYQFTGELFF
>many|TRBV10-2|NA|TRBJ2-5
TGCGCCAGCACTCAGTCCTTGAAGACCCAGTACTTC
CASTQSLKTQYF
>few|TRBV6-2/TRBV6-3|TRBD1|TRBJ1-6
TGTGCCAGCAGACCACAGGGGCAGAATTCACCCCTCCACTTT
CASRPQGQNSPLHF
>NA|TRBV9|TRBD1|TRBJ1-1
TGTGCCAGCAGCCAAGAGATCCGACCCGGGACAGACGTAAAAAACACTGAAGCTTTCTTT
CASSQEIRPGTDVKNTEAFF
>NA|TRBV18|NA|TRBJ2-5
TGTGCCAGCTCACGACCGGAGATACAAGAGACCCAGTACTTC
CASSRPEIQETQYF
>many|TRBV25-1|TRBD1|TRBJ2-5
TGCGCCAGCAGTGAGTCCAGAGGGGGCCGGGAGACCCAGTACTTC
CASSESRGGRETQYF
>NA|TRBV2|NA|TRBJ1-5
TGTGCCAGCAGTAACCTAACAGGGTATAGCAATCAGCCCCAGCATTTT
CASSNLTGYSNQPQHF
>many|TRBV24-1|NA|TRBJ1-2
TGTGCCACCAGCGCCGCGACCGCCGGGCACTATGGCTACACCTTC
CATSAATAGHYGYTF
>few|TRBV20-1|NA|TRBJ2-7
TGCAGTGCTAAGGACAGATCCTACGAGCAGTACTTC
CSAKDRSYEQYF
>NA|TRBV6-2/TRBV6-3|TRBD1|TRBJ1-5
TGTGCCAGCACTTACAGGGGTAGCAATCAGCCCCAGCATTTT
CASTYRGSNQPQHF
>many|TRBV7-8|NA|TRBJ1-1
TGTGCCAGCAGCTCAACAGGATTAGGAGCTTTCTTT
CASSSTGLGAFF
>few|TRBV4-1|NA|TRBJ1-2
TGCGCCAGCAGCTACCAAACAGGGTTACTGGGCGGCTACACCTTC
CASSYQTGLLGGYTF
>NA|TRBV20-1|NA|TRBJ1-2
TGCAGCGCTAACCTCGACGGGAACTATGGCTACACCTTC
CSANLDGNYGYTF
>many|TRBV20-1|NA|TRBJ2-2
TGCAGCCCAATGAAGGTTGGCGGGGAGCTGTTTTTT
CSPMKVGGELFF
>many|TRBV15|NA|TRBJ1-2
TGTGCCACCAGCAGAGATGCGACAGGCCGAAATCTCTATGGCTACACCTTC
CATSRDATGRNLYGYTF
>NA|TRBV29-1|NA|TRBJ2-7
TGCAGCGTAAAAGAGGGGGGCTTAGACTACGAGCAGTACTTC
CSVKEGGLDYEQYF
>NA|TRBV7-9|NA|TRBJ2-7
TGTGCCTGGAGCGCCTCGGGGTGGGGGGAGCAGTACTTC
CAWSASGWGEQYF
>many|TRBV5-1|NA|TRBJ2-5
TGCGCCAGTACCCTGACTGAGCAAGAGACCCAGTACTTC
CASTLTEQETQYF
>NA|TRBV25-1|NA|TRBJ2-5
TGTGCCAGCAGTGGGACCCTGCAGGGCAGCTTTGAGACCCAGTACTTC
CASSGTLQGSFETQYF
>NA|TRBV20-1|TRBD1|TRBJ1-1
TGCAGTCTACAGGGGCACACTGAAGCTTTCTTT
CSLQGHTEAFF
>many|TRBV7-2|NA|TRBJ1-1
TGTGCCAGCAGCTTTCTGGGGGCGGCGGCTGAAGCTTTCTTT
CASSFLGAAAEAFF
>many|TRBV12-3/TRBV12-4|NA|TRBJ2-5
TGTGCCAGCACCCAGGGGAGGTTGGGACTGCAAGAGACCCAGTACTTC
CASTQGRLGLQETQYF
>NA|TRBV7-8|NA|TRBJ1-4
TGTGCCAGCAGCCCTCCGGGGCCAGGGAAGGAAAAACTGTTTTTT
CASSPPGPGKEKLFF
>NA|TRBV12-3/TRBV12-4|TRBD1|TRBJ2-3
TGTGCCAGCAGTTCCGCGACAGGGGGTACAGATACGCAGTATTTT
CASSSATGGTDTQYF
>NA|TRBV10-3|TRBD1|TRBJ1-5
TGTGCCATCAGTTCCGGCGAGTTAGACAGGGAAGGACAGCCCCAGCATTTT
CAISSGELDREGQPQHF
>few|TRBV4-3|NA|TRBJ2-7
TGCGCCAGCAGCCAAGATTTGCAGGGACCCTACGAGCAGTACTTC
CASSQDLQGPYEQYF
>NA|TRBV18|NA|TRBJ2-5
TGTGCCAGCTCACTCACGGACGGGATCCAAGAGACCCAGTACTTC
CASSLTDGIQETQYF
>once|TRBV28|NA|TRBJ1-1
TGTGCCAGCAGTCCCGAATTGTGGGGGACTGAAGCTTTCTTT
CASSPELWGTEAFF
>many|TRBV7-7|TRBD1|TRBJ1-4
TGTGCCAGCAGCCAAGGACAGGGGACTAATGAAAAACTGTTTTTT
CASSQGQGTNEKLFF
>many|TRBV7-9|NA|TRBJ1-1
TGTGCCAGTGCTAAAGACCCCGGAGCTGAAGCTTTCTTT
CASAKDPGAEAFF
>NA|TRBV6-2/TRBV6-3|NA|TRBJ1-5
TGTGCCAGCCATGGGACCACCTATCAGCCCCAGCATTTT
CASHGTTYQPQHF
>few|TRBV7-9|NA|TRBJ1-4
TGTGCCAGCAGCCCTTTACAAAAGGGCTCCCCGGATGAAAAACTGTTTTTT
CASSPLQKGSPDEKLFF
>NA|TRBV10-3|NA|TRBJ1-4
TGTGCCATCAGGGACAGCGGGTCCCTAAGTGAAAAACTGTTTTTT
CAIRDSGSLSEKLFF
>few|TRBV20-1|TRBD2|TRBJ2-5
TGCAGTGCTCATATTAGACTAGCGGGAGACTCCCAAGAGACCCAGTACTTC
CSAHIRLAGDSQETQYF
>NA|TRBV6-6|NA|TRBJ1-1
TGTGCCAGCAGTTACTGGGGGAGAAACACTGAAGCTTTCTTT
CASSYWGRNTEAFF
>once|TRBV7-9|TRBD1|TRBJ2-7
TGTGCCTGGACACAGGGGGTGGACGAGCAGTACTTC
CAWTQGVDEQYF
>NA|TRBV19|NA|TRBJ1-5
TGTGCCAGTAGATGGCAGATCAATCAGCCCCAGCATTTT
CASRWQINQPQHF
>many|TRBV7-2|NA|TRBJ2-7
TGTGCCAGCAGCCCTCGACTAGTCTCCTACGAGCAGTACTTC
CASSPRLVSYEQYF
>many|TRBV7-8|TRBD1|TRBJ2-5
TGTGCCAGCAGTCGGACAGGGGAACAAGAGACCCAGTACTTC
CASSRTGEQETQYF
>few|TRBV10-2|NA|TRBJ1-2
TGTGCCAGCAGCCAAGATGGAGGTGCCTATGGCTACACCTTC
CASSQDGGAYGYTF
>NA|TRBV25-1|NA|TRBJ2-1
TGTGCCAGCAGTGATCCCGGGGGATCCTACAATGAGCAGTTCTTC
CASSDPGGSYNEQFF
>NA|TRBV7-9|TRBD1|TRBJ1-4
TGTGCCAGCAGCCCGTCCACCGGGACAGCCAATGAAAAACTGTTTTTT
CASSPSTGTANEKLFF